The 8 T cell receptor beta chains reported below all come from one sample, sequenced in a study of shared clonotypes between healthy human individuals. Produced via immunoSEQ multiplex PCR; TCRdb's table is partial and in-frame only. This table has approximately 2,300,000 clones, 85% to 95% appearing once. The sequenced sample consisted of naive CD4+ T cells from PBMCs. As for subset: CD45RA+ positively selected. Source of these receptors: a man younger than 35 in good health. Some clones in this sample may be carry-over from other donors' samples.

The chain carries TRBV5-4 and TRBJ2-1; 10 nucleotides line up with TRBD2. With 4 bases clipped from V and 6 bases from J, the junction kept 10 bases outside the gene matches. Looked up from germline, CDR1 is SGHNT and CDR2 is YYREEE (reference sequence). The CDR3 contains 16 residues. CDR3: CASSTRTSGDFNEQFF. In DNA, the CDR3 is TGTGCCAGCAGCACGAGGACTAGCGGAGATTTCAATGAGCAGTTCTTC.

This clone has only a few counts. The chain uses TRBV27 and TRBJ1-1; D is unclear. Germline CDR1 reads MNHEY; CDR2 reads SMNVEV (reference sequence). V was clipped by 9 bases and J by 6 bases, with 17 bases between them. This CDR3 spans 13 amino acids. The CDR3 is CASKYVGLAEAFF. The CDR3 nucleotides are TGTGCCAGTAAATATGTCGGTTTGGCTGAAGCTTTCTTT.

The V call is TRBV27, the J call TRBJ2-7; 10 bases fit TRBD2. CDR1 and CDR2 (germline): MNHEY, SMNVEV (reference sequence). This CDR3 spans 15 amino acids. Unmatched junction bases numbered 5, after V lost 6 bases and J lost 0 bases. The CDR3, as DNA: TGTGCCAGCAGGTGGGGGACTAGCGACTCCTACGAGCAGTACTTC. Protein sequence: CASRWGTSDSYEQYF.

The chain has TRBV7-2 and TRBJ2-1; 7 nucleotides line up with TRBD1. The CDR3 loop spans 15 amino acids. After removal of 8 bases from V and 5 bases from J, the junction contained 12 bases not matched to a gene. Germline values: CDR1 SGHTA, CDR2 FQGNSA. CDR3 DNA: TGTGCCAGCGGTTCAGGGGGAGTAATGAACAATGAGCAGTTCTTC. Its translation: CASGSGGVMNNEQFF.

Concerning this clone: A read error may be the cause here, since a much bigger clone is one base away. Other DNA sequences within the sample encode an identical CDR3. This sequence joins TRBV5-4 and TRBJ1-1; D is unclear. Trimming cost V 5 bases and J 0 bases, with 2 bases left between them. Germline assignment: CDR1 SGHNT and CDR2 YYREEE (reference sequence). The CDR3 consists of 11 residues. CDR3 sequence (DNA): TGTGCCAGCAGTTTGAACACTGAAGCTTTCTTT. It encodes CASSLNTEAFF.

In DNA form, the CDR3 reads TGCGCCAGCAGCCTCCAACCCCCCATAGGTTCGAGCGGGGAGCTGTTTTTT. Translated: CASSLQPPIGSSGELFF. The chain uses TRBV4-3 and TRBJ2-2; no clear D. Trimming removed 4 bases at V and 7 bases at J, with 22 bases between. Per the germline V gene, CDR1 is LGHNA and CDR2 is YSLEER. This CDR3 spans 17 amino acids.

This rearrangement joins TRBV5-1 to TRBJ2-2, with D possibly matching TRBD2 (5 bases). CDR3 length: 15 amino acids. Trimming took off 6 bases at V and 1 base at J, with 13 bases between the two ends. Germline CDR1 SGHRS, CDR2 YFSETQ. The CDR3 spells CASNKREGNTGELFF. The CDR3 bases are TGCGCCAGCAATAAACGTGAGGGGAACACCGGGGAGCTGTTTTTT.

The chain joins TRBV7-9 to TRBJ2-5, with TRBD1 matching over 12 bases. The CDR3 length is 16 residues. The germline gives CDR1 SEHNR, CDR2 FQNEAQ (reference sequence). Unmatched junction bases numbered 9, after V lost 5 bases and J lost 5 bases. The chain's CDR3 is CASSQPGQGAGETQYF. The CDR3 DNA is TGTGCCAGCAGCCAACCGGGACAGGGGGCCGGCGAGACCCAGTACTTC.